This TCR beta chain was profiled in a study of blood T cell repertoires in COVID-19. The protocol was immunoSEQ multiplex PCR, while the TCRdb copy is restricted to in-frame clones and leaves out a portion. The table records approximately 250,000 clones, around 80% of them present only once. The sample taken for sequencing was PBMCs or T cells enriched from blood (not recorded which). This sequence originates from a man aged 25-45 years with acute COVID-19.

CDR3 loop: CASSQEIAGGPDTQYF. In nucleotides, the CDR3 is TGTGCCAGCAGCCAAGAAATAGCGGGAGGGCCAGATACGCAGTATTTT. The genes are TRBV4-2 and TRBJ2-3; 11 bases agree with TRBD2. The V and J ends lost 0 bases and 4 bases, in that order; junction bases with no gene match: 3. The germline gives CDR1 LGHNA, CDR2 YNFKEQ. The CDR3 extends over 16 amino acids.